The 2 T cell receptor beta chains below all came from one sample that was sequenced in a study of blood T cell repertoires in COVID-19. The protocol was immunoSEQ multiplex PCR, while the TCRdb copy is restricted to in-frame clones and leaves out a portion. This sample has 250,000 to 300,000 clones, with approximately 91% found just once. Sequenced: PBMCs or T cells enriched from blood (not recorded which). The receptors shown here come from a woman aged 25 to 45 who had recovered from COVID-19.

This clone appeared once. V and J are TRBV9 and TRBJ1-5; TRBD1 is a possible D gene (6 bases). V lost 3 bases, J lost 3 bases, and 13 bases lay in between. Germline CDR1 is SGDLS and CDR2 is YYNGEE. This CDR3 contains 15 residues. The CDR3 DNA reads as TGTGCCAGCAGCGAGACAGGTTATTTCAATCAGCCCCAGCATTTT. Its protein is CASSETGYFNQPQHF.

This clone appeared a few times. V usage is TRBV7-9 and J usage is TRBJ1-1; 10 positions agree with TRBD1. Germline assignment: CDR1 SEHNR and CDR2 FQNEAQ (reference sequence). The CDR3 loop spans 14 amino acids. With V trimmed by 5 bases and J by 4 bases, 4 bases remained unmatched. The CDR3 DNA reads TGTGCCAGCAGCATCCGGGACAGGGGCACTGAAGCTTTCTTT. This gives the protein CASSIRDRGTEAFF.